One sample yielded the 13 T cell receptor beta chains listed below, sequenced in a study of long-term antiretroviral therapy in people with HIV. The run of the v3.0 immunoSEQ assay was at survey level. Method: immunoSEQ multiplex PCR; TCRdb's copy keeps in-frame clones and lacks some. The sample holds several thousand clones, 70% to 90% seen once. The material was unsorted PBMCs, obtained 0.3 years after starting antiretroviral therapy. Every receptor here comes from a woman between 45 and 60 years old with HIV.

The chain couples TRBV10-3 to TRBJ1-1; D not resolved. The germline gives CDR1 ENHRY, CDR2 SYGVKD. The V and J ends lost 10 bases and 0 bases respectively, with 12 bases between them. CDR3 length equals 13 residues. The CDR3 protein is CATSGIMNTEAFF. For the CDR3, the DNA is TGTGCCACGTCAGGTATTATGAACACTGAAGCTTTCTTT.

The chain carries TRBV6-5 and TRBJ2-6; D unclear. This CDR3 is 15 amino acids long. Germline V gives CDR1 MNHEY, CDR2 SVGAGI. The V gene lost 3 bases and the J gene lost 3 bases, with 9 bases spanning the gap. The CDR3 region has the DNA TGTGCCAGCAGTTATACTGTGTATGGGGCCAACGTCCTGACTTTC. It is translated as CASSYTVYGANVLTF.

The V call is TRBV10-3, the J call TRBJ2-1; D perhaps matches TRBD2 (5 bases). CDR3 length: 13 amino acids. Germline V gene lookup returns CDR1 ENHRY and CDR2 SYGVKD. Deletions cut 6 bases from V and 1 base from J, with 7 bases between. The CDR3 here is CAIRDSSYNEQFF. CDR3 nucleotides: TGTGCCATCAGGGACTCTTCCTACAATGAGCAGTTCTTC.

This rearrangement joins TRBV30 to TRBJ2-5; 12 bases map to TRBD2. The V gene end was trimmed by 5 bases and the J gene end by 3 bases; junction bases not matched to a gene: 1. Germline assignment: CDR1 GTSNPN and CDR2 SVGIG (reference sequence). The CDR3 contains 13 residues. The CDR3 nucleotides read TGTGCCTGGTCTAGCGGGGGGGAAGAGACCCAGTACTTC. This sequence encodes CAWSSGGEETQYF.

The chain carries TRBV5-1 and TRBJ2-6, with D unresolved. The CDR3 is made up of 16 amino acids. Germline V gene lookup returns CDR1 SGHRS and CDR2 YFSETQ. V shed 0 bases and J shed 4 bases, with 11 bases lying between them. The CDR3 nucleotides read TGCGCCAGCAGCTTGGCCTCGGTACCCGGGGCCAACGTCCTGACTTTC. It encodes CASSLASVPGANVLTF.

The chain couples TRBV6-1 to TRBJ1-5, with D hard to call. Germline V gene data show CDR1 as MNHNS and CDR2 as SASEGT. Between the trimmed V and J ends, which lost 1 base and 4 bases, there was a span of 17 bases. The CDR3 totals 17 residues. The CDR3 spells CASSEVRSAGVNQPQHF. The CDR3 DNA follows: TGTGCCAGCAGTGAAGTAAGGTCCGCAGGAGTTAATCAGCCCCAGCATTTT.

The genes are TRBV15 and TRBJ1-4, with D possibly matching TRBD1 (5 bases). Germline V gives CDR1 LNHNV, CDR2 YYDKDF (reference sequence). The V end was cut by 2 bases, the J end by 7 bases, with 14 bases between. The CDR3 has 15 residues. The CDR3 coding sequence is TGTGCCACCAGCAGATTAACAGGAAGGGGTGAAAAACTGTTTTTT. Encoded protein: CATSRLTGRGEKLFF.

This sequence joins TRBV27 and TRBJ2-3; 7 nucleotides line up with TRBD1. V lost 7 bases, J lost 6 bases, and 7 bases stayed unmatched. Germline CDR1 and CDR2: MNHEY and SMNVEV (reference sequence). The CDR3 covers 13 residues. CDR3 amino acids: CASTPSGQDTQYF. As DNA, the CDR3 is TGTGCCAGCACCCCATCGGGACAGGATACGCAGTATTTT.

V usage is TRBV5-5 and J usage is TRBJ1-2; D is unclear. The CDR3 consists of 15 residues. Germline loops: CDR1 SGHKS, CDR2 YYEKEE (reference sequence). Trimming pared 3 bases from V and 4 bases from J, leaving 16 bases between. The CDR3 coding sequence is TGTGCCAGCAGCTGGTTCCTAGTTCCAGGCTATGGCTACACCTTC. Encoded protein: CASSWFLVPGYGYTF.

The gene calls are TRBV7-2 and TRBJ1-1; possible D gene TRBD1, 5 bases. V dropped 1 base and J dropped 4 bases, with 13 bases sitting between them. Germline-derived CDR1 and CDR2 are SGHTA and FQGNSA. This CDR3 comprises 15 residues. Here the CDR3 DNA reads TGTGCCAGCAGCTTAGAGGCAGGGTTAGGCACTGAAGCTTTCTTT. Residues: CASSLEAGLGTEAFF.

The chain combines TRBV5-1 with TRBJ2-3; TRBD2 matches 11 bases. This CDR3 region has 18 residues. The germline V gene has CDR1 SGHRS and CDR2 YFSETQ. V shed 0 bases, J shed 1 base, and the junction held 7 bases outside the gene matches. CDR3 loop: CASSLGSGGARGTDTQYF. The CDR3 nucleotides read TGCGCCAGCAGCTTGGGTAGCGGGGGGGCCCGGGGCACAGATACGCAGTATTTT.

A single count supports this clone. The chain couples TRBV4-3 to TRBJ2-3, with 10 bases lining up with TRBD2. V shed 4 bases and J 1 base; nucleotides not matched to a gene: 8. Per the germline V gene, CDR1 is LGHNA and CDR2 is YSLEER. The CDR3 spans 17 residues. The CDR3: CASSPHLLAGGTDTQYF. In DNA form, the CDR3 reads TGCGCCAGCAGCCCCCACCTCCTAGCGGGGGGCACAGATACGCAGTATTTT.

The chain links TRBV6-4 to TRBJ2-5; a weak D match, TRBD2 (7 bases). In germline, CDR1 is MRHNA, CDR2 SNTAGT. This CDR3 has 16 residues. Trimming took 8 bases from V and 5 from J, leaving 24 bases between them. The CDR3 DNA sequence: TGTGCCAGCCCTATCCCCTTAAGGGGGGGACGGGAGACCCAGTACTTC. Translated: CASPIPLRGGRETQYF.